This T cell receptor (beta chain) was documented in a study of shared clonotypes between healthy human individuals. Per the germline V gene, CDR1 is SGHRS and CDR2 is YFSETQ. J was trimmed by 2 bases and V by 5 bases; bases with no gene match: 10. This CDR3 is built from 16 residues. Assay: immunoSEQ multiplex PCR; the TCRdb copy retains only in-frame clones and omits some. The data show about 2.1 million clones, just under 95% seen once. Naive CD8 cells comprised CD45RO-negative, CCR7-positively selected cells, excluding terminally differentiated effector memory CD45RA+ cells. Sequenced: naive CD8+ T cells from PBMCs. The V call is TRBV5-1, the J call TRBJ2-1; 7 bases are shared with TRBD2. This TCR derives from a man younger than 30 in good health. Some clones in this sample may be carry-over from other donors' samples. The CDR3, as DNA: TGCGCCAGCAGGGAGCCTCTCGCGGGGGCCTACAATGAGCAGTTCTTC. This codes for CASREPLAGAYNEQFF.